A single sample gave rise to the 30 T cell receptor beta chains below, sequenced in a study of spatial heterogeneity in lung cancer. TCRdb ran MiXCR on the 5' RACE reads and lists one entry per CDR3 protein. The top ten clones hold over 40% of a sample with around 89,000 distinct CDR3 sequences, 12% of them seen once. Described time point: sample taken at primary tumor resection. Specimen: PBMCs, collected at surgery. These receptors all stem from a male donor with early-stage non-small cell lung cancer.

There are a few counts of this clonotype. V usage is TRBV5-1 and J usage is TRBJ2-2; D is perhaps TRBD2 (7 bases). The CDR3 contains 14 residues. V shed 0 bases and J shed 7 bases, with 10 bases lying between them. Per germline, CDR1 SGHRS and CDR2 YFSETQ. CDR3 in amino acids: CASSLAGGSGELFF. The DNA of the CDR3 is TGCGCCAGCAGCTTGGCGGGGGGCAGCGGGGAGCTGTTTTTT. The full variable domain, its missing parts supplied by reference TRBV5-1 and TRBJ2-2, is KAGVTQTPRYLIKTRGQQVTLSCSPISGHRSVSWYQQTPGQGLQFLFEYFSETQRNKGNFPGRFSGRQFSNSRSEMNVSTLELGDSALYLCASSLAGGSGELFFGEGSRLTVL.

The chain combines TRBV3-1 with TRBJ2-3; either TRBD1 or TRBD2 may supply D (5 bases each). V was shortened by 3 bases and J by 0 bases, with 22 bases between the two germline ends. Looked up from germline, CDR1 is LGHDT and CDR2 is YNNKEL (reference sequence). This CDR3 region has 19 residues. Here the CDR3 DNA reads TGTGCCAGCAGCCAGCCTCAGGGCTCACCGGGAACGAGCACAGATACGCAGTATTTT. Amino acid sequence: CASSQPQGSPGTSTDTQYF.

This chain connects TRBV15 to TRBJ1-5, with D uncertain. The germline CDR1 and CDR2 sequences are LNHNV and YYDKDF (reference sequence). CDR3 length: 12 residues. Trimming removed 1 base at V and 7 bases at J, with 5 bases between. For the CDR3, the DNA is TGTGCCACCAGCAGAGCAGAACAGCCCCAGCATTTT. This gives the protein CATSRAEQPQHF.

This chain links TRBV5-6 with TRBJ2-2, with 9 bases lining up with TRBD1. Trimming removed 2 bases from V and 5 bases from J; junction bases left unmatched: 4. The CDR3 sequence is 15 residues long. Germline CDR1 reads SGHDT; CDR2 reads YYEEEE. The DNA of the CDR3 is TGTGCCAGCAGCTTCGTGGGACAGGGTACCGGGGAGCTGTTTTTT. Its protein product is CASSFVGQGTGELFF.

This clonotype was found a few times. This chain joins TRBV4-3 and TRBJ2-4, with D unresolved. V shed 2 bases and J shed 0 bases, with 11 bases lying between them. Germline CDR1 LGHNA, CDR2 YSLEER. CDR3 size: 16 residues. CDR3 loop: CASSQSLSGAKNIQYF. The DNA for the CDR3 is TGCGCCAGCAGCCAATCCCTCAGTGGAGCCAAAAACATTCAGTACTTC.

This clonotype was detected a few times. This chain uses TRBV10-3 with TRBJ2-5; D not certain. Germline values: CDR1 ENHRY, CDR2 SYGVKD. With 3 bases removed from V and 0 bases from J, the gap between germline ends came to 11 bases. The CDR3 length is 15 residues. CDR3 protein: CAISDPTEYQETQYF. CDR3 DNA sequence: TGTGCCATCAGTGATCCGACGGAATACCAAGAGACCCAGTACTTC.

The genes are TRBV20-1 and TRBJ2-3; the D is unclear. CDR1 is DFQATT, CDR2 SNEGSKA, per germline (reference sequence). Between the trimmed V and J ends, which lost 3 bases and 1 base, there was a span of 8 bases. This CDR3 contains 13 residues. The CDR3 protein is CSASLRGTDTQYF. CDR3 sequence (DNA): TGCAGTGCTAGTCTTCGGGGCACAGATACGCAGTATTTT.

In its sample, this clonotype was seen once. The chain links TRBV19 to TRBJ2-1; 9 positions agree with TRBD2. The length of the CDR3 is 16 residues. Germline values: CDR1 LNHDA, CDR2 SQIVND (reference sequence). The V gene end was trimmed by 6 bases and the J gene end by 0 bases; junction bases not matched to a gene: 6. The chain's CDR3 is CASRSSGSGSYNEQFF. The CDR3, as DNA: TGTGCCAGTAGGAGTAGCGGGAGTGGCTCCTACAATGAGCAGTTCTTC. Filled out from reference TRBV19 and TRBJ2-1, the complete variable domain reads DGGITQSPKYLFRKEGQNVTLSCEQNLNHDAMYWYRQDPGQGLRLIYYSQIVNDFQKGDIAEGYSVSREKKESFPLTVTSAQKNPTAFYLCASRSSGSGSYNEQFFGPGTRLTVL.

This clonotype was picked up many times. Relative to the germline gene, one junction end is altered; a read error may explain this. Here the CDR3 DNA reads TGTGCCAGCAGTTACTACCCCCATGAGCAGCTCTTC. Amino acid sequence: CASSYYPHEQLF. The chain employs TRBV6-2 or TRBV6-3 and TRBJ2-1; D not certain. CDR3 size: 12 residues. CDR1 and CDR2 from the germline V gene are MNHEY and SVGEGT.

This clonotype was detected a few times. The chain recombines TRBV6-5 with TRBJ2-2; 8 bases fit TRBD2. The length of the CDR3 is 16 residues. Germline CDR1 MNHEY, CDR2 SVGAGI. The V and J ends lost 2 bases and 6 bases, in that order; junction bases with no gene match: 8. In DNA, the CDR3 is TGTGCCAGCAGTTACGCCGGGACTAGAGGTGCCGGGGAGCTGTTTTTT. It translates to CASSYAGTRGAGELFF.

This clonotype has ten or more counts. V gene TRBV10-2 combines with J gene TRBJ2-1; TRBD2 might be the D (6 bases). The V end lost 5 bases, the J end lost 0 bases, and 14 bases lay between the germline ends. Germline V gives CDR1 WSHSY, CDR2 SAAADI. There are 16 residues in the CDR3. CDR3 DNA sequence: TGCGCCAGCAGTCCCCCGGGGGTGGGCTCCTACAATGAGCAGTTCTTC. It encodes CASSPPGVGSYNEQFF.

There are a few counts of this clonotype. The chain has TRBV28 and TRBJ2-7, with D unclear. Germline V CDR1 and CDR2: MDHEN, SYDVKM. Trimming left V 1 base short and J 2 bases short, with 6 bases between. This CDR3 has 13 residues. The CDR3 loop is CASSLSATYEQYF. The CDR3 DNA is TGTGCCAGCAGTTTATCAGCCACCTACGAGCAGTACTTC.

The chain is built from TRBV20-1 and TRBJ1-5; 7 positions agree with TRBD1. Trimming took 3 bases from V and 5 from J; bases not matched to a gene: 7. The CDR3 runs to 14 residues. Per germline, CDR1 DFQATT and CDR2 SNEGSKA (reference sequence). The CDR3 DNA is TGCAGTGCTAGGGAGACAGGGCTGGATCAGCCCCAGCATTTT. It translates to CSARETGLDQPQHF.

The chain employs TRBV25-1 and TRBJ1-6, with TRBD1 identical over 7 bases. This CDR3 is built from 14 residues. V dropped 8 bases and J dropped 10; count of bases not matched to a gene: 11. Germline V gene lookup returns CDR1 MGHDK and CDR2 SYGVNS. The chain's CDR3 is CASPTGGGGSPLHF. The CDR3 DNA reads as TGTGCCAGCCCGACCGGAGGGGGCGGGTCACCCCTCCACTTT.

This clonotype was detected only a few times. CDR3 nucleotide sequence: TGCGCCAGCAGTTCGACCGGGACCCGTCCGGGGGAGCAGTACTTC. This encodes CASSSTGTRPGEQYF. The chain uses TRBV5-1 and TRBJ2-7; perhaps D is TRBD1 or TRBD2 (5 bases each). Trimming removed 5 bases from V and 7 bases from J, with 22 bases in between. The CDR3 consists of 15 residues. Germline CDR1 reads SGHRS; CDR2 reads YFSETQ.

The J gene is TRBJ1-1, the V gene TRBV4-1; no firm D call. CDR1 and CDR2 from the germline V gene are MGHRA and YSYEKL. The CDR3 is 15 amino acids. The V end lost 1 base, the J end lost 6 bases, and 15 bases lay between the germline ends. DNA for the CDR3: TGCGCCAGCAGCCAAGCCGAAAGACGACGTCCTGAAGCTTTCTTT. This codes for CASSQAERRRPEAFF.

The CDR3 reads CSARSGGNYGYTF. CDR3 DNA: TGCAGTGCTAGATCGGGGGGGAACTATGGCTACACCTTC. V is TRBV20-1 and J is TRBJ1-2, with D possibly matching TRBD1 (5 bases). CDR3 size: 13 residues. The germline CDR1 and CDR2 sequences are DFQATT and SNEGSKA (reference sequence). Trimming shortened V by 2 bases and J by 2 bases, and 9 bases separated the two germline ends.

This clonotype appeared a few times. This rearrangement joins TRBV4-1 to TRBJ1-5, with unresolved D. V was pared by 1 base and J by 6 bases, with 16 bases between. The germline CDR1 and CDR2 sequences are MGHRA and YSYEKL. The CDR3 is 16 residues long. The CDR3 loop reads CASSQAAGLGVQPQHF. The CDR3 DNA reads TGCGCCAGCAGCCAAGCGGCCGGGCTGGGCGTTCAGCCCCAGCATTTT.

V and J are TRBV10-3 and TRBJ2-1; TRBD1 agrees at 8 bases. The CDR3 is made up of 16 amino acids. From germline, CDR1 is ENHRY and CDR2 SYGVKD. With 0 bases clipped from V and 6 bases from J, the junction kept 7 bases outside the gene matches. The CDR3 loop is CAISESTGGISNEQFF. In nucleotides, the CDR3 is TGTGCCATCAGTGAGTCAACAGGGGGTATATCCAATGAGCAGTTCTTC.

This clonotype was picked up a small number of times. The chain recombines TRBV3-1 with TRBJ1-2; TRBD1 aligns across 11 bases. The V gene's germline CDR1 is LGHDT and CDR2 YNNKEL (reference sequence). The CDR3 is 14 residues long. Trimming at V came to 4 bases and at J to 7 bases, leaving 5 bases not matched to a gene. The CDR3, as DNA: TGTGCCAGCAGCCGAGGACAGGGGGCTTCTGGCTACACCTTC. Protein sequence: CASSRGQGASGYTF.

The V and J genes are TRBV11-3 and TRBJ2-1, with unresolved D. This CDR3 has 14 amino acids. Germline V lookup: CDR1 SGHNT, CDR2 YENEEA. Trimming shortened V by 0 bases and J by 5 bases, and 8 bases separated the two germline ends. The DNA for the CDR3 is TGTGCCAGCAGCTTAGATATGGTAAACAATGAGCAGTTCTTC. Protein: CASSLDMVNNEQFF.

The chain links TRBV5-5 to TRBJ1-6; TRBD1 matches at 8 bases. With V trimmed by 2 bases and J by 12 bases, 7 bases remained unmatched. This CDR3 is 14 amino acids long. Germline V CDR1 and CDR2: SGHKS, YYEKEE (reference sequence). This CDR3 reads CASSFRRGQGPLHF. The DNA for the CDR3 is TGTGCCAGCAGCTTCCGCAGGGGGCAAGGACCCCTCCACTTT.

The chain recombines TRBV9 with TRBJ2-1; no clear D. This CDR3 is built from 14 residues. Trimming removed 6 bases at V and 0 bases at J, with 10 bases between. The germline CDR1 and CDR2 sequences are SGDLS and YYNGEE. CDR3 sequence: CASTPENSYNEQFF. CDR3 DNA sequence: TGTGCCAGCACCCCAGAAAACTCCTACAATGAGCAGTTCTTC.

This clonotype has more than one count but fewer than ten. The chain links TRBV7-9 to TRBJ2-5, with a possible D match to TRBD2 (5 bases). Deletions cut 5 bases from V and 7 bases from J, with 14 bases between. Germline CDR1 and CDR2: SEHNR and FQNEAQ (reference sequence). This CDR3 contains 13 residues. The CDR3 sequence is CASSQQIGGTQYF. The CDR3 DNA follows: TGTGCCAGCAGCCAACAAATAGGAGGGACCCAGTACTTC.

This clonotype was picked up many times. The rearrangement links TRBV20-1 to TRBJ2-5, with unresolved D. The germline V gene encodes CDR1 DFQATT and CDR2 SNEGSKA (reference sequence). Trimming left V 3 bases short and J 0 bases short, with 5 bases between. The CDR3 has 12 residues. The DNA for the CDR3 is TGCAGTGCTAGGGCAGACCAAGAGACCCAGTACTTC. Residues: CSARADQETQYF.

This clonotype was seen only a few times. The chain recombines TRBV28 with TRBJ1-2; D is ambiguous. Deletions cut 2 bases from V and 2 bases from J, with 12 bases between. The CDR3 has 15 residues. The germline V gene encodes CDR1 MDHEN and CDR2 SYDVKM. The CDR3 DNA sequence: TGTGCCAGCAGTTTAGAGTCCTCCGGAAACTATGGCTACACCTTC. Its translation: CASSLESSGNYGYTF.

This clonotype occurred a few times. V gene TRBV4-2 combines with J gene TRBJ2-1; D not resolved. The V end lost 4 bases, the J end lost 7 bases, and 5 bases lay between the germline ends. Germline CDR1 LGHNA, CDR2 YNFKEQ. The CDR3 has 11 amino acids. CDR3 coding DNA: TGTGCCAGCAGCCCCCAGAATGAGCAGTTCTTC. Protein: CASSPQNEQFF.

This chain connects TRBV14 to TRBJ2-3, with D tentatively TRBD1 (6 bases). Trimming shortened V by 1 base and J by 6 bases, and 11 bases separated the two germline ends. CDR3 length: 14 amino acids. Looked up from germline, CDR1 is SGHDN and CDR2 is FVKESK. The CDR3 loop is CASSQVFRGDTQYF. CDR3 nucleotides: TGTGCCAGCAGCCAAGTTTTCAGGGGCGATACGCAGTATTTT. Based on the CDR3 plus reference TRBV14 and TRBJ2-3, the full variable domain is EAGVTQFPSHSVIEKGQTVTLRCDPISGHDNLYWYRRVMGKEIKFLLHFVKESKQDESGMPNNRFLAERTGGTYSTLKVQPAELEDSGVYFCASSQVFRGDTQYFGPGTRLTVL.

This clonotype was seen more than once but under ten times. V is TRBV4-1 and J is TRBJ2-2, with D possibly being TRBD2 (5 bases). The germline V and J ends were trimmed by 6 bases and 6 bases, with 8 bases remaining between them. Germline V CDR1 and CDR2: MGHRA, YSYEKL. The CDR3 is 12 amino acids. The CDR3 reads CASSQRAGELFF. The DNA of the CDR3 is TGCGCCAGCAGTCAGAGGGCCGGGGAGCTGTTTTTT.

The rearrangement links TRBV6-1 to TRBJ1-6; D might be TRBD1 (6 bases). The CDR3 has 13 amino acids. V was pared by 8 bases and J by 5 bases, with 10 bases between. Per germline, CDR1 MNHNS and CDR2 SASEGT. The CDR3 loop reads CASLGANNSPLHF. The CDR3 region has the DNA TGTGCCAGCCTGGGGGCGAATAATTCACCCCTCCACTTT.